These T cell receptor beta chains were read from a single sample in a study of cytomegalovirus exposure and HLA in healthy donors. This table comes from immunoSEQ multiplex PCR, and its TCRdb copy is limited to in-frame clones, with some not included. The sample records around 120,000 clones, over 70% being singletons. The sample taken for sequencing was PBMCs. Every receptor here comes from a woman aged 40 to 50 in good health and CMV-seronegative. The CDR3 runs from the conserved cysteine through the conserved F or W. Each record gives: V gene, J gene, D gene, clone size, CDR3 protein, CDR3 DNA. D genes are given only for firm matches. Clone size, where shown, is once, few, many, or a class for clones that have expanded.

v_gene: TRBV5-1
j_gene: TRBJ2-3
d_gene: TRBD2
abundance: once
CDR3aa: CASSLDPGLAGRDTQYF
CDR3nt: TGCGCCAGCAGCTTGGATCCTGGACTAGCGGGGAGGGATACGCAGTATTTT

v_gene: TRBV6-1
j_gene: TRBJ1-1
d_gene: TRBD1
abundance: NA
CDR3aa: CASRATGLNTEAFF
CDR3nt: TGTGCCAGCAGGGCGACAGGGCTGAACACTGAAGCTTTCTTT

v_gene: TRBV6-1
j_gene: TRBJ2-5
d_gene: TRBD1
abundance: once
CDR3aa: CASSDVRGRGQETQYF
CDR3nt: TGTGCCAGCAGTGACGTCCGGGGCAGGGGGCAAGAGACCCAGTACTTC

v_gene: TRBV5-1
j_gene: TRBJ1-1
d_gene: NA
abundance: NA
CDR3aa: CASSFAGGNTEAFF
CDR3nt: TGCGCCAGCAGCTTTGCGGGGGGGAACACTGAAGCTTTCTTT

v_gene: TRBV28
j_gene: TRBJ2-7
d_gene: TRBD2
abundance: NA
CDR3aa: CASSPTSGKGYEQYF
CDR3nt: TGTGCCAGCAGCCCCACTAGCGGGAAGGGGTACGAGCAGTACTTC

v_gene: TRBV7-2
j_gene: TRBJ2-5
d_gene: TRBD2
abundance: NA
CDR3aa: CASTPQRGLPQETQYF
CDR3nt: TGTGCCAGCACCCCTCAACGGGGACTACCACAAGAGACCCAGTACTTC

v_gene: TRBV27
j_gene: TRBJ1-1
d_gene: TRBD1
abundance: NA
CDR3aa: CASSLRRTGGFEAFF
CDR3nt: TGTGCCAGCAGTTTACGTAGGACAGGGGGCTTTGAAGCTTTCTTT

v_gene: TRBV25-1
j_gene: TRBJ1-3
d_gene: NA
abundance: NA
CDR3aa: CASRDRTGNTIYF
CDR3nt: TGTGCCAGCAGAGACAGAACTGGAAACACCATATATTTT

v_gene: TRBV11-3
j_gene: TRBJ2-3
d_gene: NA
abundance: NA
CDR3aa: CASSLDLLDTQYF
CDR3nt: TGTGCCAGCAGCTTAGACCTCCTAGATACGCAGTATTTT

v_gene: TRBV4-1
j_gene: TRBJ2-1
d_gene: NA
abundance: NA
CDR3aa: CASSQDRGSYNEQFF
CDR3nt: TGCGCCAGCAGCCAAGATCGGGGTTCCTACAATGAGCAGTTCTTC

v_gene: TRBV2
j_gene: TRBJ1-5
d_gene: NA
abundance: NA
CDR3aa: CATRRGSGHQPQHF
CDR3nt: TGTGCCACTCGAAGGGGGTCAGGGCATCAGCCCCAGCATTTT

v_gene: TRBV20-1
j_gene: TRBJ2-5
d_gene: NA
abundance: NA
CDR3aa: CSAAGEETQYF
CDR3nt: TGCAGTGCTGCAGGGGAAGAGACCCAGTACTTC

v_gene: TRBV5-6
j_gene: TRBJ2-4
d_gene: TRBD1
abundance: NA
CDR3aa: CASSLVGTGFDIQYF
CDR3nt: TGTGCCAGCAGCTTGGTTGGGACAGGGTTCGACATTCAGTACTTC

v_gene: TRBV28
j_gene: TRBJ1-5
d_gene: TRBD1
abundance: NA
CDR3aa: CATGKPRGGDPNQPQHF
CDR3nt: TGTGCCACCGGGAAGCCACGAGGGGGCGACCCGAATCAGCCCCAGCATTTT

v_gene: TRBV19
j_gene: TRBJ1-1
d_gene: TRBD1
abundance: NA
CDR3aa: CASSRGQGNTEAFF
CDR3nt: TGTGCCAGTAGTAGGGGACAGGGGAACACTGAAGCTTTCTTT

v_gene: TRBV4-1
j_gene: TRBJ1-3
d_gene: NA
abundance: NA
CDR3aa: CASSQESWGSPGNTIYF
CDR3nt: TGCGCCAGCAGCCAAGAGTCCTGGGGCTCTCCTGGAAACACCATATATTTT

v_gene: TRBV5-4
j_gene: TRBJ1-2
d_gene: TRBD1
abundance: NA
CDR3aa: CASSWMTGINYGYTF
CDR3nt: TGTGCCAGCAGCTGGATGACAGGGATCAACTATGGCTACACCTTC

v_gene: TRBV5-1
j_gene: TRBJ2-3
d_gene: NA
abundance: NA
CDR3aa: CASSLGRDTQYF
CDR3nt: TGCGCCAGCAGCTTGGGGCGGGATACGCAGTATTTT

v_gene: TRBV27
j_gene: TRBJ1-2
d_gene: TRBD1
abundance: NA
CDR3aa: CASKDRDRVYGYTF
CDR3nt: TGTGCCAGCAAAGACCGGGACAGGGTTTATGGCTACACCTTC

v_gene: TRBV15
j_gene: TRBJ1-1
d_gene: NA
abundance: few
CDR3aa: CATSHDGGNTEAFF
CDR3nt: TGTGCCACCAGCCACGACGGGGGTAACACTGAAGCTTTCTTT

v_gene: TRBV10-3
j_gene: TRBJ1-5
d_gene: NA
abundance: NA
CDR3aa: CAISESRQFNQPQHF
CDR3nt: TGTGCCATCAGTGAGTCGAGACAGTTCAATCAGCCCCAGCATTTT

v_gene: TRBV6-5
j_gene: TRBJ2-2
d_gene: TRBD1
abundance: NA
CDR3aa: CASSLGTGFTGELFF
CDR3nt: TGTGCCAGCAGTCTCGGGACAGGGTTCACCGGGGAGCTGTTTTTT

v_gene: TRBV11-1
j_gene: TRBJ2-5
d_gene: TRBD1
abundance: NA
CDR3aa: CASSQDRVETQYF
CDR3nt: TGTGCCAGCAGCCAGGACAGGGTGGAGACCCAGTACTTC

v_gene: TRBV27
j_gene: TRBJ1-2
d_gene: TRBD1
abundance: NA
CDR3aa: CASSLSAGGYYGYTF
CDR3nt: TGTGCCAGCAGTTTATCGGCAGGGGGGTACTATGGCTACACCTTC

v_gene: TRBV4-3
j_gene: TRBJ2-5
d_gene: NA
abundance: NA
CDR3aa: CASSQGSVEGGETQYF
CDR3nt: TGCGCCAGCAGCCAAGGGTCCGTGGAGGGGGGGGAGACCCAGTACTTC

v_gene: TRBV6-1
j_gene: TRBJ1-1
d_gene: TRBD1
abundance: NA
CDR3aa: CAGGPGTETEAFF
CDR3nt: TGTGCCGGGGGGCCCGGGACAGAGACTGAAGCTTTCTTT

v_gene: TRBV20-1
j_gene: TRBJ2-1
d_gene: NA
abundance: NA
CDR3aa: CSAGLGNEQFF
CDR3nt: TGCAGTGCGGGGCTTGGCAATGAGCAGTTCTTC

v_gene: TRBV6-5
j_gene: TRBJ2-7
d_gene: TRBD1
abundance: NA
CDR3aa: CASSTPGQGQEQYF
CDR3nt: TGTGCCAGCAGTACGCCGGGACAGGGGCAAGAGCAGTACTTC

v_gene: TRBV15
j_gene: TRBJ2-2
d_gene: NA
abundance: NA
CDR3aa: CATSPGTMSNTGELFF
CDR3nt: TGTGCCACCAGTCCCGGGACAATGTCGAACACCGGGGAGCTGTTTTTT

v_gene: TRBV5-1
j_gene: TRBJ1-4
d_gene: TRBD1
abundance: NA
CDR3aa: CASSEGQGGTNEKLFF
CDR3nt: TGCGCCAGCAGCGAGGGACAGGGTGGCACTAATGAAAAACTGTTTTTT

v_gene: TRBV4-1
j_gene: TRBJ2-3
d_gene: TRBD2
abundance: NA
CDR3aa: CASSHPTSGASPSTDTQYF
CDR3nt: TGCGCCAGCAGCCATCCCACTAGCGGGGCCTCACCTTCCACAGATACGCAGTATTTT

v_gene: TRBV19
j_gene: TRBJ1-5
d_gene: NA
abundance: NA
CDR3aa: CASSISGQPQHF
CDR3nt: TGTGCCAGTAGTATATCAGGTCAGCCCCAGCATTTT

v_gene: TRBV5-6
j_gene: TRBJ2-7
d_gene: TRBD2
abundance: NA
CDR3aa: CASTFGLADYEQYF
CDR3nt: TGTGCCAGCACCTTCGGACTAGCGGACTACGAGCAGTACTTC

v_gene: TRBV10-3
j_gene: TRBJ2-3
d_gene: TRBD1
abundance: NA
CDR3aa: CAASEDRGSDTQYF
CDR3nt: TGTGCCGCATCGGAGGACAGGGGGTCTGATACGCAGTATTTT

v_gene: TRBV11-2
j_gene: TRBJ2-7
d_gene: NA
abundance: NA
CDR3aa: CASSPWTDPRGQYF
CDR3nt: TGTGCCAGCAGTCCTTGGACAGACCCCCGGGGGCAGTACTTC

v_gene: TRBV29-1
j_gene: TRBJ2-1
d_gene: TRBD2
abundance: NA
CDR3aa: CSVGREAYNEQFF
CDR3nt: TGCAGCGTTGGGCGGGAGGCGTACAATGAGCAGTTCTTC

v_gene: TRBV12-5
j_gene: TRBJ1-1
d_gene: NA
abundance: NA
CDR3aa: CASGLVQAKTEAFF
CDR3nt: TGTGCTAGTGGTTTGGTACAGGCTAAGACTGAAGCTTTCTTT

v_gene: TRBV2
j_gene: TRBJ2-5
d_gene: NA
abundance: NA
CDR3aa: CASSEDGGTQYF
CDR3nt: TGTGCCAGCAGTGAAGACGGGGGGACCCAGTACTTC

v_gene: TRBV19
j_gene: TRBJ2-7
d_gene: NA
abundance: NA
CDR3aa: CASSMGQGYEQYF
CDR3nt: TGTGCCAGTAGTATGGGGCAGGGGTACGAGCAGTACTTC

v_gene: TRBV4-1
j_gene: TRBJ1-1
d_gene: NA
abundance: few
CDR3aa: CASSPGRLMNTEAFF
CDR3nt: TGCGCCAGCAGCCCTGGGAGACTTATGAACACTGAAGCTTTCTTT

v_gene: TRBV10-3
j_gene: TRBJ2-3
d_gene: TRBD1
abundance: NA
CDR3aa: CAISELTGTLDTQYF
CDR3nt: TGTGCCATCAGTGAGTTGACAGGGACACTAGATACGCAGTATTTT

v_gene: TRBV19
j_gene: TRBJ2-7
d_gene: NA
abundance: once
CDR3aa: CASSIGRTYEQYF
CDR3nt: TGTGCCAGTAGTATTGGGAGAACCTACGAGCAGTACTTC

v_gene: TRBV6-5
j_gene: TRBJ1-1
d_gene: NA
abundance: NA
CDR3aa: CASSYSVGDTEAFF
CDR3nt: TGTGCCAGCAGTTACTCGGTCGGAGACACTGAAGCTTTCTTT

v_gene: TRBV5-1
j_gene: TRBJ2-3
d_gene: TRBD2
abundance: NA
CDR3aa: CASSLEASGPDTQYF
CDR3nt: TGCGCCAGCAGCTTGGAGGCTAGCGGACCAGATACGCAGTATTTT

v_gene: TRBV28
j_gene: TRBJ1-1
d_gene: NA
abundance: NA
CDR3aa: CASSLRTVNTEAFF
CDR3nt: TGTGCCAGCAGTTTAAGGACAGTAAACACTGAAGCTTTCTTT

v_gene: TRBV14
j_gene: TRBJ1-2
d_gene: TRBD1
abundance: NA
CDR3aa: CASSLPGTDYNYGYTF
CDR3nt: TGTGCCAGCAGCCTACCCGGGACAGATTATAACTATGGCTACACCTTC

v_gene: TRBV2
j_gene: TRBJ2-3
d_gene: NA
abundance: NA
CDR3aa: CASIRGSEQDTQYF
CDR3nt: TGTGCCAGCATCAGAGGGAGCGAACAAGATACGCAGTATTTT

v_gene: TRBV18
j_gene: TRBJ2-7
d_gene: TRBD1
abundance: NA
CDR3aa: CASSPRTGPYEQYF
CDR3nt: TGTGCCAGCTCACCACGGACAGGGCCCTACGAGCAGTACTTC

v_gene: TRBV5-1
j_gene: TRBJ2-2
d_gene: TRBD1
abundance: NA
CDR3aa: CASSLEGGLGTGELFF
CDR3nt: TGCGCCAGCAGCTTGGAAGGGGGCCTAGGGACCGGGGAGCTGTTTTTT

v_gene: TRBV11-2
j_gene: TRBJ1-2
d_gene: NA
abundance: NA
CDR3aa: CASSFEGDGYTF
CDR3nt: TGTGCCAGCAGCTTCGAAGGGGATGGCTACACCTTC

v_gene: TRBV6-1
j_gene: TRBJ1-5
d_gene: NA
abundance: NA
CDR3aa: CASSEGGRGQHF
CDR3nt: TGTGCCAGCAGTGAAGGTGGGAGGGGACAGCATTTT

v_gene: TRBV7-9
j_gene: TRBJ1-1
d_gene: NA
abundance: NA
CDR3aa: CASSGGRVEYTEAFF
CDR3nt: TGTGCCAGCAGCGGAGGGCGGGTCGAGTACACTGAAGCTTTCTTT

v_gene: TRBV7-8
j_gene: TRBJ2-2
d_gene: NA
abundance: once
CDR3aa: CASSIYRGTRDTGELFF
CDR3nt: TGTGCCAGCAGTATATACCGTGGGACAAGGGACACCGGGGAGCTGTTTTTT

v_gene: TRBV2
j_gene: TRBJ2-7
d_gene: NA
abundance: NA
CDR3aa: CASWSGPYEQYF
CDR3nt: TGTGCCAGCTGGAGCGGGCCCTACGAGCAGTACTTC

v_gene: TRBV7-3
j_gene: TRBJ2-2
d_gene: NA
abundance: once
CDR3aa: CASSRNGGGNTGELFF
CDR3nt: TGTGCCAGCAGCCGAAACGGGGGAGGGAACACCGGGGAGCTGTTTTTT

v_gene: TRBV6-5
j_gene: TRBJ1-1
d_gene: NA
abundance: NA
CDR3aa: CASSPPWGGSTEAFF
CDR3nt: TGTGCCAGCAGTCCCCCGTGGGGCGGGAGCACTGAAGCTTTCTTT

v_gene: TRBV4-2
j_gene: TRBJ2-5
d_gene: NA
abundance: few
CDR3aa: CASSQNGGGGAMVGETQYF
CDR3nt: TGTGCCAGCAGCCAAAATGGGGGTGGGGGGGCCATGGTCGGGGAGACCCAGTACTTC

v_gene: TRBV5-4
j_gene: TRBJ2-1
d_gene: NA
abundance: NA
CDR3aa: CASSLGGSNEQFF
CDR3nt: TGTGCCAGCAGCTTAGGAGGTTCCAATGAGCAGTTCTTC

v_gene: TRBV6-1
j_gene: TRBJ1-2
d_gene: TRBD1
abundance: NA
CDR3aa: CASKWTGLYGYTF
CDR3nt: TGTGCCAGCAAATGGACAGGACTCTATGGCTACACCTTC